Listed here are 26 T cell receptor beta chains from one sample, sequenced in a study of cytomegalovirus exposure and HLA in healthy donors. The PCR used 60 Vbeta and 13 Jbeta primers. Libraries were prepared by immunoSEQ multiplex PCR; TCRdb keeps only in-frame clonotypes and omits some of them. The sample has approximately 170,000 clones, roughly 80% seen once; the top ten hold over 2%. The specimen sequenced was PBMCs. The source of these receptors is a male donor in good health and CMV-seronegative.

In DNA form, the CDR3 reads TGTGCCAGCAGTGAAGATGGGTATTCGGGAAAACTGTTTTTT. Protein product: CASSEDGYSGKLFF. The V gene is TRBV2, the J gene TRBJ1-4, with D unresolved. CDR1 and CDR2 (germline): SNHLY, FYNNEI. V was trimmed by 1 base and J by 10 bases, leaving 13 bases between them. The length of the CDR3 is 14 residues.

V and J are TRBV10-1 and TRBJ2-2; D call uncertain. The CDR3 length is 12 residues. The V end was cut by 10 bases, the J end by 1 base, with 7 bases between. The germline CDR1 and CDR2 sequences are WNHNN and SYGVQD (reference sequence). The CDR3 region is CATGRNTGELFF. CDR3 bases: TGCGCCACCGGTCGGAACACCGGGGAGCTGTTTTTT.

V is TRBV15 and J is TRBJ1-6, with D hard to call. Germline V gene data show CDR1 as LNHNV and CDR2 as YYDKDF (reference sequence). V was pared by 0 bases and J by 5 bases, with 8 bases between. The CDR3 length is 15 residues. The CDR3 is CATSRDLPDNSPLHF. CDR3 nucleotides: TGTGCCACCAGCAGAGATCTGCCGGATAATTCACCCCTCCACTTT. The variable domain in full, completed from reference TRBV15 and TRBJ1-6, reads DAMVIQNPRYQVTQFGKPVTLSCSQTLNHNVMYWYQQKSSQAPKLLFHYYDKDFNNEADTPDNFQSRRPNTSFCFLDIRSPGLGDTAMYLCATSRDLPDNSPLHFGNGTRLTVT.

The chain recombines TRBV5-1 with TRBJ2-1; possible D gene TRBD2, 5 bases. The CDR3 has 15 amino acids. The ends were cut back, 4 bases at V and 4 bases at J, with 15 bases in the middle. Germline assignment: CDR1 SGHRS and CDR2 YFSETQ. The CDR3 loop reads CASSLLDLGYNEQFF. The CDR3 DNA reads TGCGCCAGCAGCCTACTAGACCTGGGATACAATGAGCAGTTCTTC.

The V call is TRBV10-1, the J call TRBJ2-4, with D perhaps TRBD1 (5 bases). The germline V and J ends were trimmed by 4 bases and 6 bases, with 10 bases remaining between them. CDR1 is WNHNN and CDR2 is SYGVQD in the germline V gene (reference sequence). The CDR3 is 13 residues long. The CDR3 region has the DNA TGCGCCAGCAGTGGAGTCCAGGGAAACATTCAGTACTTC. Translated, it gives CASSGVQGNIQYF.

This clone turned up a few times. The V and J genes are TRBV25-1 and TRBJ2-1; 11 bases line up with TRBD2. The CDR3 has 15 residues. Looked up from germline, CDR1 is MGHDK and CDR2 is SYGVNS. V lost 5 bases and J lost 5; bases outside the gene matches: 5. CDR3 DNA: TGTGCCAGCAGTACACTAGCGGGGGAGAACAATGAGCAGTTCTTC. Its translation: CASSTLAGENNEQFF.

V is TRBV6-5 and J is TRBJ1-1; perhaps TRBD1 as D (5 bases). Germline V gene data show CDR1 as MNHEY and CDR2 as SVGAGI. The length of the CDR3 is 15 residues. Trimming removed 4 bases from V and 0 bases from J, with 12 bases in between. This CDR3 reads CASSLQANMNTEAFF. The CDR3 DNA follows: TGTGCCAGCAGTTTACAGGCGAATATGAACACTGAAGCTTTCTTT.

The chain employs TRBV29-1 and TRBJ1-1; D gene uncertain. CDR1 SQVTM and CDR2 ANQGSEA come from the germline V gene. Trimming took off 4 bases at V and 1 base at J, with 7 bases between the two ends. The length of the CDR3 is 12 residues. The CDR3 loop reads CSVVQRNTEAFF. DNA of the CDR3: TGCAGCGTTGTACAGAGGAACACTGAAGCTTTCTTT.

This clone was seen once. The V call is TRBV27, the J call TRBJ2-7; D uncertain. Germline V CDR1 and CDR2: MNHEY, SMNVEV (reference sequence). V lost 0 bases and J lost 4, with 13 bases in between. CDR3 length equals 15 residues. The CDR3 loop is CASSLSGRRPYEQYF. CDR3 in DNA: TGTGCCAGCAGTTTATCCGGCAGGCGCCCTTACGAGCAGTACTTC.

The genes are TRBV9 and TRBJ1-2; D unresolved. V was cut by 3 bases and J by 6 bases, with 9 bases left in between. The length of the CDR3 is 12 residues. The germline CDR1 and CDR2 sequences are SGDLS and YYNGEE. The CDR3 DNA is TGTGCCAGCAGCGAGACGGCGGATGGCTACACCTTC. Translating gives CASSETADGYTF.

The chain couples TRBV7-9 to TRBJ2-1; TRBD1 agrees at 9 bases. The CDR3 has 16 residues. J was trimmed by 6 bases and V by 2 bases; bases with no gene match: 8. Germline CDR1 SEHNR, CDR2 FQNEAQ (reference sequence). In DNA form, the CDR3 reads TGTGCCAGCAGCTTACCCCGGGACAGGGAGATCAATGAGCAGTTCTTC. Protein: CASSLPRDREINEQFF.

This chain joins TRBV9 and TRBJ1-3; D is undetermined. Germline V CDR1 and CDR2: SGDLS, YYNGEE. V was shortened by 0 bases and J by 0 bases, with 7 bases between the two germline ends. The CDR3 is 15 residues long. This CDR3 reads CASSVAETSGNTIYF. The CDR3, as DNA: TGTGCCAGCAGCGTAGCGGAGACCTCTGGAAACACCATATATTTT.

The chain combines TRBV7-9 with TRBJ1-6, with D hard to call. CDR1 and CDR2 from the germline V gene are SEHNR and FQNEAQ (reference sequence). The ends were cut back, 5 bases at V and 0 bases at J, with 11 bases in the middle. The CDR3 extends over 16 amino acids. This CDR3 reads CASSPAQSSYNSPLHF. The DNA for the CDR3 is TGTGCCAGCAGCCCAGCGCAGAGCTCCTATAATTCACCCCTCCACTTT.

This chain uses TRBV11-2 with TRBJ2-1, with TRBD2 identical over 16 bases. The CDR3 spans 17 residues. Germline assignment: CDR1 SGHAT and CDR2 FQNNGV. Trimming at V came to 4 bases and at J to 9 bases, leaving 9 bases not matched to a gene. The CDR3 sequence is CASSSEGTSGGAVEQFF. CDR3 in DNA: TGTGCCAGCAGCTCAGAGGGGACTAGCGGGGGGGCGGTTGAGCAGTTCTTC.

The CDR3 bases are TGTGCCAGCAGCGGGGGACAGGGAGTAGCCTACGAGCAGTACTTC. Translating it yields CASSGGQGVAYEQYF. The chain employs TRBV11-2 and TRBJ2-7, with TRBD1 matching over 9 bases. Germline CDR1 SGHAT, CDR2 FQNNGV. The CDR3 has 15 residues. V gave up 5 bases and J gave up 2 bases; unmatched junction bases: 7.

J is TRBJ2-3 and V is TRBV12-5; TRBD2 agrees at 11 bases. Germline assignment: CDR1 LGHNT and CDR2 FRNRAP. The length of the CDR3 is 15 residues. With 5 bases clipped from V and 1 base from J, the junction kept 2 bases outside the gene matches. The CDR3 loop reads CASGPGLAGTDTQYF. The CDR3 nucleotides are TGTGCTAGTGGTCCGGGACTAGCGGGCACAGATACGCAGTATTTT.

A note on this clone: This specimen includes other DNA sequences encoding the same CDR3. J is TRBJ1-2 and V is TRBV5-1, with D possibly being TRBD1 (5 bases). V was pared by 3 bases and J by 5 bases, with 8 bases between. The V gene's germline CDR1 is SGHRS and CDR2 YFSETQ. The CDR3 runs to 12 residues. CDR3 residues: CASSSRGYGYTF. DNA for the CDR3: TGCGCCAGCAGCTCTCGGGGGTATGGCTACACCTTC. Combining the CDR3 with reference TRBV5-1 and TRBJ1-2 gives the whole variable domain KAGVTQTPRYLIKTRGQQVTLSCSPISGHRSVSWYQQTPGQGLQFLFEYFSETQRNKGNFPGRFSGRQFSNSRSEMNVSTLELGDSALYLCASSSRGYGYTFGSGTRLTVV.

The CDR3 DNA reads TGTGCCAGCAGCTTATACCGGGACAGTGAAGCTTTCTTT. Its protein is CASSLYRDSEAFF. V and J are TRBV7-9 and TRBJ1-1, with 7 bases fitting TRBD1. The CDR3 contains 13 residues. CDR1 and CDR2 from the germline V gene are SEHNR and FQNEAQ (reference sequence). J lost 7 bases, V lost 2 bases, and 4 bases had no gene match.

The chain's CDR3 is CAGRREAGGGEQYF. The CDR3 nucleotides are TGTGCCGGGAGAAGAGAAGCGGGGGGGGGCGAGCAGTACTTC. The V and J genes are TRBV21-1 and TRBJ2-7; TRBD2 was called by the table and not checked on the DNA. TRBV21-1 is assigned pseudogene status. The CDR3 is 14 residues long.

The V call is TRBV5-1, the J call TRBJ1-6; TRBD1 might be the D (6 bases). V lost 0 bases to trimming and J lost 0 bases, with 16 bases between them. The CDR3 covers 19 residues. The germline V gene encodes CDR1 SGHRS and CDR2 YFSETQ. The CDR3 protein is CASSLAGHQSSSYNSPLHF. The CDR3 coding sequence is TGCGCCAGCAGCTTGGCGGGACACCAATCTAGCTCCTATAATTCACCCCTCCACTTT. The full variable domain, with the rest looked up from reference TRBV5-1 and TRBJ1-6, is KAGVTQTPRYLIKTRGQQVTLSCSPISGHRSVSWYQQTPGQGLQFLFEYFSETQRNKGNFPGRFSGRQFSNSRSEMNVSTLELGDSALYLCASSLAGHQSSSYNSPLHFGNGTRLTVT.

This chain links TRBV29-1 with TRBJ1-1; D is ambiguous. This CDR3 is built from 14 residues. Trimming pared 0 bases from V and 6 bases from J, leaving 14 bases between. The germline V gene encodes CDR1 SQVTM and CDR2 ANQGSEA. The CDR3 DNA follows: TGCAGCGTTGAAGATCATCACCAACGGGCTGAAGCTTTCTTT. Amino acids: CSVEDHHQRAEAFF.

The chain couples TRBV18 to TRBJ1-4; weak D call: TRBD1 (6 bases). The CDR3 loop spans 14 amino acids. The V and J ends lost 8 bases and 4 bases respectively, with 14 bases between them. Per the germline V gene, CDR1 is KGHSH and CDR2 is LQKENI. The CDR3: CASRADRSNEKLFF. The CDR3 coding sequence is TGTGCCAGCCGGGCCGACAGGAGTAATGAAAAACTGTTTTTT.

This chain uses TRBV29-1 with TRBJ2-2, with D possibly matching TRBD1 (6 bases). V shed 7 bases and J shed 7 bases, with 16 bases lying between them. The CDR3 extends over 13 amino acids. Germline values: CDR1 SQVTM, CDR2 ANQGSEA. This CDR3 is CSGGNRVSGELFF. The CDR3 DNA reads as TGCAGCGGCGGAAACAGGGTGAGCGGGGAGCTGTTTTTT.

The chain links TRBV9 to TRBJ1-2; 9 nucleotides agree with TRBD1. CDR1 is SGDLS, CDR2 YYNGEE, per germline. This CDR3 contains 17 residues. V gave up 3 bases and J gave up 3 bases; unmatched junction bases: 12. The CDR3 nucleotides are TGTGCCAGCAGCGCCTTGACAGGGGGAGGTAGTGACTATGGCTACACCTTC. It specifies CASSALTGGGSDYGYTF.

The chain joins TRBV18 to TRBJ2-2; no reliable D call. The CDR3 extends over 15 amino acids. Germline lookup yields CDR1 KGHSH and CDR2 LQKENI. V lost 2 bases and J lost 0, with 7 bases in between. CDR3 region: CASSPTITNTGELFF. The CDR3 DNA follows: TGTGCCAGCTCACCAACAATTACGAACACCGGGGAGCTGTTTTTT.

V is TRBV6-6 and J is TRBJ2-2; a possible D gene is TRBD1 (5 bases). The CDR3 length is 15 residues. Germline lookup yields CDR1 MNHNY and CDR2 SVGAGI (reference sequence). V lost 0 bases, J lost 4 bases, and 9 bases lay in between. The CDR3 here is CASSYSGVGTGELFF. The CDR3 region has the DNA TGTGCCAGCAGTTACTCAGGGGTGGGCACCGGGGAGCTGTTTTTT.